This TCR beta chain was observed in a study of OX40 agonist ivuxolimab in advanced cancers. CDR1 and CDR2 from the germline V gene are SGHTS and YDEGEE. This CDR3 is built from 14 residues. The ends were cut back, 0 bases at V and 7 bases at J, with 8 bases in the middle. Here immunoSEQ multiplex PCR was the method, and the copy in TCRdb shows in-frame clones only, minus some. This sample yields tens of thousands of clones, of which approximately 90% are seen a single time; approximately 11% belongs to the top ten. This receptor was obtained from an adult with an advanced solid tumor such as melanoma, head and neck, liver or kidney cancer. The chain employs TRBV5-8 and TRBJ1-6; TRBD1 is a possible D gene (5 bases). The sample consisted of CD4+ or CD8+ T cells sorted from blood, taken in a trial of the OX40 agonist ivuxolimab. The CDR3, as DNA: TGTGCCAGCAGCTTGGCGGGGGGAAATTCACCCCTCCACTTT. It encodes CASSLAGGNSPLHF. Full variable domain (missing parts from reference TRBV5-8 and TRBJ1-6): EAGVTQSPTHLIKTRGQQATLRCSPISGHTSVYWYQQALGLGLQFLLWYDEGEERNRGNFPPRFSGRQFPNYSSELNVNALELEDSALYLCASSLAGGNSPLHFGNGTRLTVT.